This T cell receptor beta chain was documented in a study of cytomegalovirus exposure and HLA in healthy donors. Regarding the study as a whole: There were some public TCRs occurring in many donors, but most TCR sequences were rare.

About this clone itself: Its antigen remains unknown.

The CDR3 runs 15 residues. Germline lookup yields CDR1 SGDLS and CDR2 YYNGEE. V lost 0 bases to trimming and J lost 5 bases, with 14 bases between them. Sequencing was performed with immunoSEQ multiplex PCR; in TCRdb, only in-frame clones are kept and a portion is missing. The sample lists roughly 150,000 clones; 75% to 90% were seen once. This clonotype originated in a woman aged 18-29 years in good health and CMV-seronegative. The sequencing sample was made of PBMCs. J is TRBJ2-5 and V is TRBV9, with a tentative D call TRBD2 (6 bases). CDR3 bases: TGTGCCAGCAGCGTAGTTGGAGGGAAAATGGAGACCCAGTACTTC. It specifies CASSVVGGKMETQYF.